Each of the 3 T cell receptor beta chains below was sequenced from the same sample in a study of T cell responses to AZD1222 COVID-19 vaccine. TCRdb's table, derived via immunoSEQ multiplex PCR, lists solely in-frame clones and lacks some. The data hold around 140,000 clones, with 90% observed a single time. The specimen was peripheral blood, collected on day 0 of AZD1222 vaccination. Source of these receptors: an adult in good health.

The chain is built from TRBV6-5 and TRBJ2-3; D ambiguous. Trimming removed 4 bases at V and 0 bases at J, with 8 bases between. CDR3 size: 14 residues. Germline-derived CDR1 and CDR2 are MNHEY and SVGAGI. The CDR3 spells CASSLTSSTDTQYF. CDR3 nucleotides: TGTGCCAGCAGTTTAACCTCTAGCACAGATACGCAGTATTTT.

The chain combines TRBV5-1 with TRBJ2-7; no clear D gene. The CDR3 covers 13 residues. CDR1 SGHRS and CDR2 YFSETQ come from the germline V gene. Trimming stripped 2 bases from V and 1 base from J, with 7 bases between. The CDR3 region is CASSLLGSYEQYF. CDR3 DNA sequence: TGCGCCAGCAGCTTACTCGGGTCCTACGAGCAGTACTTC.

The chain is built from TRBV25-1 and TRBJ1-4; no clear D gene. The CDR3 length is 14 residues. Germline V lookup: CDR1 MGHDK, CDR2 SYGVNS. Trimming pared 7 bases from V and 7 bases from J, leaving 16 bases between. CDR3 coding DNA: TGTGCCAGCACCACACACGGGGTGCTTGAAAAACTGTTTTTT. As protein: CASTTHGVLEKLFF. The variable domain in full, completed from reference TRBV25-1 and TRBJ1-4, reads EADIYQTPRYLVIGTGKKITLECSQTMGHDKMYWYQQDPGMELHLIHYSYGVNSTEKGDLSSESTVSRIRTEHFPLTLESARPSHTSQYLCASTTHGVLEKLFFGSGTQLSVL.